The present T cell receptor (beta chain) was sequenced within a study of blood T cell repertoires in COVID-19. Germline CDR1 LGHNA, CDR2 YNFKEQ. This CDR3 is built from 15 residues. Trimming cost V 4 bases and J 2 bases, with 12 bases left between them. Produced via immunoSEQ multiplex PCR; TCRdb's table is partial and in-frame only. The sample lists about 170,000 clones; roughly 86% were seen once. This TCR derives from a man aged 35-49 years who had recovered from COVID-19. What was sequenced was peripheral blood. The genes are TRBV4-2 and TRBJ1-3; TRBD1 might be the D (6 bases). The CDR3 loop reads CASSRPEGAGNTIYF. The CDR3 DNA reads TGTGCCAGCAGCCGACCCGAGGGGGCTGGAAACACCATATATTTT.